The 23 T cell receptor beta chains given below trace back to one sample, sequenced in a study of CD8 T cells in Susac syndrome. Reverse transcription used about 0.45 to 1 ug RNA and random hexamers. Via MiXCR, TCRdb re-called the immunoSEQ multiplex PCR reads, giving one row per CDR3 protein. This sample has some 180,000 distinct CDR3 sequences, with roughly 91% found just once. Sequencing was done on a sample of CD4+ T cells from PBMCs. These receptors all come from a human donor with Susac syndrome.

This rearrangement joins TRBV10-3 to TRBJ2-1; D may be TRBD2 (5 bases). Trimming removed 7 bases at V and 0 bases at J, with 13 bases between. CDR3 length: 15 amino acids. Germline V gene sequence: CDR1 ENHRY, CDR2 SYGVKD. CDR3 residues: CAIMAGLSSYNEQFF. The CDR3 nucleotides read TGTGCCATCATGGCGGGCCTTAGCTCCTACAATGAGCAGTTCTTC.

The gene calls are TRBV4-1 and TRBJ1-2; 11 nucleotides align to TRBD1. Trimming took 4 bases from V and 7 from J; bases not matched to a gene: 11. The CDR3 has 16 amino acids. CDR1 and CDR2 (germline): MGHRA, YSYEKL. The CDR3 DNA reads TGCGCCAGCAGCCGTGGAGGACAGGGGGCACTTGGTGGCTACACCTTC. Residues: CASSRGGQGALGGYTF.

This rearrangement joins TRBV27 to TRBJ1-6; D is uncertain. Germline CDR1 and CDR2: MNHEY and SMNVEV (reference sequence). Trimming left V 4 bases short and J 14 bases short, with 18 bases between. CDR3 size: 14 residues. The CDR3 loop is CASSWMADTGALHF. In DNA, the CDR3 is TGTGCCAGCAGTTGGATGGCAGACACGGGAGCCCTCCACTTT.

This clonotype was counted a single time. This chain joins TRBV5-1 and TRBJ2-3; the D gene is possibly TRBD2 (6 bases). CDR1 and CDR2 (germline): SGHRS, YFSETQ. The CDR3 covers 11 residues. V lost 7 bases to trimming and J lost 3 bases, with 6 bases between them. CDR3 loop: CASRGTDTQYF. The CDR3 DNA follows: TGCGCCAGCCGGGGGACAGATACGCAGTATTTT. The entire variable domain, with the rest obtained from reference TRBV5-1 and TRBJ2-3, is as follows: KAGVTQTPRYLIKTRGQQVTLSCSPISGHRSVSWYQQTPGQGLQFLFEYFSETQRNKGNFPGRFSGRQFSNSRSEMNVSTLELGDSALYLCASRGTDTQYFGPGTRLTVL.

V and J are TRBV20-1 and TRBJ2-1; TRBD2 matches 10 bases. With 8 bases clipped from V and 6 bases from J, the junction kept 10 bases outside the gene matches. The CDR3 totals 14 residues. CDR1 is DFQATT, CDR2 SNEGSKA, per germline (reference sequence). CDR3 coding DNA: TGCAGTACAAAACCGGGACTAGCGATCAATGAGCAGTTCTTC. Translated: CSTKPGLAINEQFF.

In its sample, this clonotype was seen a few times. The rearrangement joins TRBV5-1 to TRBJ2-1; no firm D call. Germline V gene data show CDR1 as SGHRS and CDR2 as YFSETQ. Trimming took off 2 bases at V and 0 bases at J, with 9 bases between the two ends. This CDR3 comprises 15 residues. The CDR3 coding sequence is TGCGCCAGCAGCTTAGAAAGCGCCTCCTACAATGAGCAGTTCTTC. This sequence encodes CASSLESASYNEQFF.

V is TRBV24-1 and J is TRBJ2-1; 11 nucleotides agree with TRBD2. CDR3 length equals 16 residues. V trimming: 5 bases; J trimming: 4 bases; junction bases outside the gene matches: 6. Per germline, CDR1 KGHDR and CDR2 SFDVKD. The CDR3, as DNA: TGTGCCACCAGTGGTGAAGGGACTAGCGGATACAATGAGCAGTTCTTC. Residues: CATSGEGTSGYNEQFF.

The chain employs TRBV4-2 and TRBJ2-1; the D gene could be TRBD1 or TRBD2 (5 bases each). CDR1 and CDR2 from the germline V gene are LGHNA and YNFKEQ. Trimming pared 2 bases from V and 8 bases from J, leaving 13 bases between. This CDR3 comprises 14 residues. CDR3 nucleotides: TGTGCCAGCAGCCAACTAATGGGGGAAGATGAGCAGTTCTTC. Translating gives CASSQLMGEDEQFF.

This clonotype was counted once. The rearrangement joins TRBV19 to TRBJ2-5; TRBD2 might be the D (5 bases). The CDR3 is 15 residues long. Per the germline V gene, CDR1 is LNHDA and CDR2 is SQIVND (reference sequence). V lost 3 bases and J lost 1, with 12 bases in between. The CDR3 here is CASSIERQTQETQYF. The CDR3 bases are TGTGCCAGTAGTATTGAGCGGCAGACCCAAGAGACCCAGTACTTC.

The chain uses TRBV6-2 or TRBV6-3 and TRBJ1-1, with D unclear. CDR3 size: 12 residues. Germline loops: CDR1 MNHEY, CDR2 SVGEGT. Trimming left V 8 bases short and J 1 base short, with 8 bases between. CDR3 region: CASGEGNTEAFF. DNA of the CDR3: TGTGCCAGCGGGGAGGGGAACACTGAAGCTTTCTTT.

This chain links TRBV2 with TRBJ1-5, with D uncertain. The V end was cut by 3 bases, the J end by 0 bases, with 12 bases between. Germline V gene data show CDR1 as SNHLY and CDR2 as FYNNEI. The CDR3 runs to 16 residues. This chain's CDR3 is CASSDSEQDSNQPQHF. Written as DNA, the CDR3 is TGTGCCAGCAGTGACTCCGAGCAAGATAGCAATCAGCCCCAGCATTTT.

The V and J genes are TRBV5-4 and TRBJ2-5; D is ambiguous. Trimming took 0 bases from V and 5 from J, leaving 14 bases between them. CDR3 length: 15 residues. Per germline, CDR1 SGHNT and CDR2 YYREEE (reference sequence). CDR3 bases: TGTGCCAGCAGCTTGGTGGGCTCTGTAAGGGAGACCCAGTACTTC. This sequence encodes CASSLVGSVRETQYF.

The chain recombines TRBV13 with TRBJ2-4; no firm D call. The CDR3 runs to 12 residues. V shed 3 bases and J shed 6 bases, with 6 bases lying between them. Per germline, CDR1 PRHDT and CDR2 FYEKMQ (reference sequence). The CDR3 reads CASSLVLNIQYF. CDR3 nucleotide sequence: TGTGCCAGCAGCTTGGTCTTAAACATTCAGTACTTC.

The CDR3 reads CASSTQGNEQFF. In DNA form, the CDR3 reads TGTGCCAGCAGTACGCAGGGAAATGAGCAGTTCTTC. The genes are TRBV12-3 or TRBV12-4 and TRBJ2-1; tentatively, D is TRBD1 (5 bases). The V and J ends lost 5 bases and 7 bases respectively, with 9 bases between them. This CDR3 is 12 amino acids long.

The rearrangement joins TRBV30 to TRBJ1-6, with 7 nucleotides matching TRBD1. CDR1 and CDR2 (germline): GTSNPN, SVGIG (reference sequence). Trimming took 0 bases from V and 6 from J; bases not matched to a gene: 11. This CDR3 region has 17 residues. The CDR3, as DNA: TGTGCCTGGAGTGTTGGGACAGCGACCAACCTTAATTCACCCCTCCACTTT. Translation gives CAWSVGTATNLNSPLHF.

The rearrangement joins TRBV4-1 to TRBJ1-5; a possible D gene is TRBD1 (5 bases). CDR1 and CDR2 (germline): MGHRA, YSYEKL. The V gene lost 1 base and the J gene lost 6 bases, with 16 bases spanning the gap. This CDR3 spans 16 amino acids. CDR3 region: CASSQVAGSGSQPQHF. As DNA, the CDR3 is TGCGCCAGCAGCCAAGTTGCAGGGTCAGGGTCTCAGCCCCAGCATTTT.

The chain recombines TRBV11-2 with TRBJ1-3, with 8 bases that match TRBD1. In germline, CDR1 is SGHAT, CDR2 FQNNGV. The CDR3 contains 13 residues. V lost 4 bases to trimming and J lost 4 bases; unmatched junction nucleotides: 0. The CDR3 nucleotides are TGTGCCAGCAGCTGGGACAGGGGAAACACCATATATTTT. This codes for CASSWDRGNTIYF.

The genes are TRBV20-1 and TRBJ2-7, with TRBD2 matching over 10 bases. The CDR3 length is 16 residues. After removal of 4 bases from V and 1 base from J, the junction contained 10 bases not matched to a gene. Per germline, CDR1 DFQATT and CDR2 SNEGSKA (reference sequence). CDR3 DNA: TGCAGTGCTACTACTTCACTAGCGGGGTCTTCCTACGAGCAGTACTTC. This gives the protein CSATTSLAGSSYEQYF.

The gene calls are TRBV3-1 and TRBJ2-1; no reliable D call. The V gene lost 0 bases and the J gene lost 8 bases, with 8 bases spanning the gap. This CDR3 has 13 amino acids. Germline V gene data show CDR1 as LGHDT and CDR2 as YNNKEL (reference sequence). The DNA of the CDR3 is TGTGCCAGCAGCCAAGATATGTACTATGAGCAGTTCTTC. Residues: CASSQDMYYEQFF.

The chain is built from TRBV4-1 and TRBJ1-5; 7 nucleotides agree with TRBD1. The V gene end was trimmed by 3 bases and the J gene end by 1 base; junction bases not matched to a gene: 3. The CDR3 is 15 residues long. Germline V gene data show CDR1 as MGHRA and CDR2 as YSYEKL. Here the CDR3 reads CASSQQTGSNQPQHF. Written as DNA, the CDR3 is TGCGCCAGCAGCCAGCAGACAGGGAGCAATCAGCCCCAGCATTTT.

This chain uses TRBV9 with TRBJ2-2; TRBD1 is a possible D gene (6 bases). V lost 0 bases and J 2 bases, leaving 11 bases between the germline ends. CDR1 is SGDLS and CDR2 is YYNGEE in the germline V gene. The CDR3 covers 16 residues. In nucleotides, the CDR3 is TGTGCCAGCAGCGTAGGGACAGCCGTTAACACCGGGGAGCTGTTTTTT. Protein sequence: CASSVGTAVNTGELFF.

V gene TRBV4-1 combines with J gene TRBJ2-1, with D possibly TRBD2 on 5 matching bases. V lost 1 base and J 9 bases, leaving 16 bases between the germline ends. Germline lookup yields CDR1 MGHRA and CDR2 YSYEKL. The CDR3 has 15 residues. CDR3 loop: CASSQGYAGLAEQFF. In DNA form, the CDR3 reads TGCGCCAGCAGCCAAGGGTACGCGGGTTTAGCTGAGCAGTTCTTC.

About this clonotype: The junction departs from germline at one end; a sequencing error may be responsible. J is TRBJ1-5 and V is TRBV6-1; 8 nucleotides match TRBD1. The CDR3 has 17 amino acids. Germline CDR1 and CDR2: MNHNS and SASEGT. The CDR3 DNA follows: TGTGCAAGCAAGAGGGGGGCAGGGGGCTCGGCCAATCAGCCCCAGCATTTT. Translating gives CASKRGAGGSANQPQHF.